Included here is one TCR beta chain sequence, with context. J lost 7 bases, V lost 6 bases, and 6 bases had no gene match. CDR1 and CDR2 (germline): MRHNA, SNTAGT. The CDR3 has 13 amino acids. This entry belongs to a study of blood T cell repertoires in COVID-19. The wider study: In each case, the material was cDNA or gDNA derived from T cells, B-cell-depleted T cells, or PBMCs.

Assay used: immunoSEQ multiplex PCR; TCRdb lists only in-frame clones, some missing. The data hold 350,000 to 450,000 clones, with roughly 90% observed a single time. The study drew participants aged 18 to 89 years from 20 to 30 US areas. Two consecutive negative NP/OP PCR tests, clearance, or resolved symptoms defined Cohort 3 recovery. V and J are TRBV6-4 and TRBJ2-1; 7 bases align to TRBD1. The source material was PBMCs or T cells enriched from blood (not recorded which). The source of this sequence is a young woman who had recovered from COVID-19. The chain's CDR3 is CASSGQVGNEQFF. The CDR3 nucleotides are TGTGCCAGCAGCGGACAGGTGGGGAATGAGCAGTTCTTC.